This TCR beta chain was retrieved from a study of T cells in Graves' hyperthyroidism and ophthalmopathy. General observations from the study: Blood also showed most of the thyroid clonotypes that were expanded above 0.001. Ophthalmopathy and stable hyperthyroidism were told apart by a 13 V-J model.

Amplified regions were TCR beta CDR3 sequences from RNA transcripts. TCR CDR3 underwent first-round RT-PCR with the HTBI primer set. TCRdb independently ran MiXCR on the multiplex PCR reads; one entry per CDR3 protein. Of about 570,000 distinct CDR3 sequences listed, 46% are singletons. There are many counts of this clonotype. Antigen specificity is unknown. The CDR3 has 15 residues. Trimming cost V 2 bases and J 7 bases, with 12 bases left between them. This clonotype originated in an adult woman with Graves' disease, either hyperthyroidism or ophthalmopathy (not recorded which). The sample taken for sequencing was peripheral blood or thyroid tissue (not recorded which). V is TRBV12-3 or TRBV12-4 and J is TRBJ1-6; D is unresolved. This CDR3 reads CASSLILRANSPLHF. DNA for the CDR3: TGTGCCAGCAGTTTAATCCTTCGCGCCAATTCACCCCTCCACTTT.